Each of the 23 T cell receptor beta chains below was sequenced from the same sample in a study of cytomegalovirus exposure and HLA in healthy donors. Both 60 Vbeta primers and 13 Jbeta primers went into the PCR. Repertoires were generated with immunoSEQ multiplex PCR, while TCRdb's copy carries only in-frame clones and drops some. Here the sample spans approximately 240,000 clones, about 80% being singletons. Sample: PBMCs. The receptors derive from a woman aged 55 to 70 in good health and CMV-seropositive.

The rearrangement joins TRBV7-2 to TRBJ1-3, with D perhaps TRBD1 (6 bases). The V end was cut by 7 bases, the J end by 0 bases, with 13 bases between. The CDR3 covers 15 residues. The germline V gene has CDR1 SGHTA and CDR2 FQGNSA. The CDR3 bases are TGTGCCAGCACCTTTACAGGGATCTCTGGAAACACCATATATTTT. Translating it yields CASTFTGISGNTIYF. The whole variable domain, remainder taken from reference TRBV7-2 and TRBJ1-3, is GAGVSQSPSNKVTEKGKDVELRCDPISGHTALYWYRQSLGQGLEFLIYFQGNSAPDKSGLPSDRFSAERTGGSVSTLTIQRTQQEDSAVYLCASTFTGISGNTIYFGEGSWLTVV.

The chain joins TRBV5-6 to TRBJ2-2, with 12 bases fitting TRBD2. Trimming took 3 bases from V and 3 from J; bases not matched to a gene: 3. The CDR3 spans 16 residues. The germline V gene encodes CDR1 SGHDT and CDR2 YYEEEE. CDR3 sequence: CASSWGLAGYTGELFF. CDR3 in DNA: TGTGCCAGCAGCTGGGGACTAGCGGGTTACACCGGGGAGCTGTTTTTT. Drawing the rest from reference TRBV5-6 and TRBJ2-2, the complete variable domain is DAGVTQSPTHLIKTRGQQVTLRCSPKSGHDTVSWYQQALGQGPQFIFQYYEEEERQRGNFPDRFSGHQFPNYSSELNVNALLLGDSALYLCASSWGLAGYTGELFFGEGSRLTVL.

The chain links TRBV2 to TRBJ1-2; TRBD1 matches at 7 bases. The CDR3 runs 15 residues. Germline CDR1 and CDR2: SNHLY and FYNNEI. Unmatched junction bases numbered 9, after V lost 3 bases and J lost 5 bases. The CDR3 coding sequence is TGTGCCAGCAGTGAGGAAGGGGGCGATTGGTATGGCTACACCTTC. Amino acids: CASSEEGGDWYGYTF.

The V gene is TRBV5-1, the J gene TRBJ2-5; D gene uncertain. The germline V gene has CDR1 SGHRS and CDR2 YFSETQ. The CDR3 loop spans 14 amino acids. Trimming removed 0 bases at V and 2 bases at J, with 8 bases between. CDR3 loop: CASSLEQLQETQYF. The CDR3 DNA follows: TGCGCCAGCAGCTTGGAACAACTACAAGAGACCCAGTACTTC. Combining the CDR3 with reference TRBV5-1 and TRBJ2-5 gives the whole variable domain KAGVTQTPRYLIKTRGQQVTLSCSPISGHRSVSWYQQTPGQGLQFLFEYFSETQRNKGNFPGRFSGRQFSNSRSEMNVSTLELGDSALYLCASSLEQLQETQYFGPGTRLLVL.

The J gene is TRBJ2-7, the V gene TRBV28, with D possibly matching TRBD2 (5 bases). CDR3 length: 11 residues. CDR1 MDHEN and CDR2 SYDVKM come from the germline V gene. Trimming stripped 6 bases from V and 12 bases from J, with 15 bases between. Written as DNA, the CDR3 is TGTGCCAGCAGCGGACGGGGAATTCGGTACTTC. It encodes CASSGRGIRYF.

The chain is built from TRBV18 and TRBJ2-2, with D tentatively TRBD2 (7 bases). Germline CDR1 is KGHSH and CDR2 is LQKENI. V gave up 3 bases and J gave up 0 bases, with 11 bases separating them. The CDR3 contains 16 residues. CDR3 DNA sequence: TGTGCCAGCTCACCTTTCGGGGGGCCGAACACCGGGGAGCTGTTTTTT. This codes for CASSPFGGPNTGELFF.

The rearrangement joins TRBV7-2 to TRBJ2-5, with 8 bases identical to TRBD2. V dropped 5 bases and J dropped 5; count of bases not matched to a gene: 10. The CDR3 extends over 15 amino acids. The germline CDR1 and CDR2 sequences are SGHTA and FQGNSA. The CDR3 is CASSPLTSVGETQYF. The CDR3 DNA reads as TGTGCCAGCAGCCCGCTGACTAGCGTTGGGGAGACCCAGTACTTC. The variable domain in full, completed from reference TRBV7-2 and TRBJ2-5, reads GAGVSQSPSNKVTEKGKDVELRCDPISGHTALYWYRQSLGQGLEFLIYFQGNSAPDKSGLPSDRFSAERTGGSVSTLTIQRTQQEDSAVYLCASSPLTSVGETQYFGPGTRLLVL.

The CDR3 sequence: CASAPGQGSADTQYF. CDR3 in DNA: TGCGCCAGCGCGCCCGGACAGGGTTCGGCAGATACGCAGTATTTT. This sequence joins TRBV10-1 and TRBJ2-3; 8 bases map to TRBD1. Germline trimming cut 8 bases from V and 4 bases from J; bases unmatched to any gene: 11. The germline gives CDR1 WNHNN, CDR2 SYGVQD (reference sequence). There are 15 residues in the CDR3.

This sequence joins TRBV27 and TRBJ1-2; no clear D gene. CDR1 and CDR2 (germline): MNHEY, SMNVEV (reference sequence). CDR3 length equals 13 residues. Trimming removed 0 bases at V and 3 bases at J, with 5 bases between. CDR3 bases: TGTGCCAGCAGTTTATCACAGTACTATGGCTACACCTTC. This encodes CASSLSQYYGYTF.

The chain recombines TRBV18 with TRBJ2-1, with 8 nucleotides matching TRBD1. Germline loops: CDR1 KGHSH, CDR2 LQKENI. V shed 4 bases and J 5 bases; nucleotides not matched to a gene: 7. This CDR3 is built from 15 residues. In DNA, the CDR3 is TGTGCCAGCTCACTTAGGACAGGGATTGACAATGAGCAGTTCTTC. Its protein product is CASSLRTGIDNEQFF. The whole variable domain, filled in from reference TRBV18 and TRBJ2-1, reads NAGVMQNPRHLVRRRGQEARLRCSPMKGHSHVYWYRQLPEEGLKFMVYLQKENIIDESGMPKERFSAEFPKEGPSILRIQQVVRGDSAAYFCASSLRTGIDNEQFFGPGTRLTVL.

The chain has TRBV6-5 and TRBJ2-5; 10 bases are shared with TRBD2. This CDR3 contains 13 residues. Trimming removed 6 bases from V and 7 bases from J; junction bases left unmatched: 5. Germline CDR1 reads MNHEY; CDR2 reads SVGAGI. CDR3 sequence reads: CASRIRTSGTQYF. DNA for the CDR3: TGTGCCAGCAGGATCCGGACTAGCGGGACCCAGTACTTC.

The chain recombines TRBV6-5 with TRBJ2-5; D is possibly TRBD2 (5 bases). The last part of the DNA fits TRBJ2-7 better; the J call may be wrong. This CDR3 spans 13 amino acids. Germline CDR1 MNHEY, CDR2 SVGAGI. CDR3 nucleotides: TGTGCCAGCAGTCGGACTCCTTCCAGCGAGCAGTACTTC. This encodes CASSRTPSSEQYF.

A few counts support this clone. This same CDR3 is encoded by further DNA sequences in the sample. The chain links TRBV30 to TRBJ1-3, with 8 bases fitting TRBD1. Losses at the gene ends were 5 bases for V and 0 bases for J; bases not matched to a gene: 0. The CDR3 extends over 13 amino acids. Looked up from germline, CDR1 is GTSNPN and CDR2 is SVGIG (reference sequence). The CDR3: CAWGTGSGNTIYF. The CDR3 DNA sequence: TGTGCCTGGGGGACAGGCTCTGGAAACACCATATATTTT.

V usage is TRBV18 and J usage is TRBJ1-3, with 7 positions matching TRBD1. After removal of 2 bases from V and 4 bases from J, the junction contained 14 bases not matched to a gene. The CDR3 has 18 amino acids. Germline V CDR1 and CDR2: KGHSH, LQKENI. The CDR3: CASSPTKGGFSVGNTIYF. The CDR3 DNA reads TGTGCCAGCTCACCAACGAAAGGGGGCTTCTCCGTCGGAAACACCATATATTTT.

The V gene is TRBV6-1, the J gene TRBJ1-2; tentatively, D is TRBD1 (5 bases). Germline V CDR1 and CDR2: MNHNS, SASEGT. V dropped 5 bases and J dropped 4 bases, with 14 bases sitting between them. CDR3 length: 14 amino acids. This CDR3 is CASSRGGGPYGYTF. The CDR3 nucleotides are TGTGCCAGCAGTCGGGGCGGAGGGCCCTATGGCTACACCTTC.

The chain uses TRBV25-1 and TRBJ2-7; TRBD1 agrees at 9 bases. CDR1 MGHDK and CDR2 SYGVNS come from the germline V gene. CDR3 length: 13 residues. Losses at the gene ends were 9 bases for V and 1 base for J; bases not matched to a gene: 4. The CDR3 DNA reads as TGTGCCAGAAACAGGGGGCTATCCTACGAGCAGTACTTC. Its protein is CARNRGLSYEQYF.

With regard to this clone: The sample has other DNA sequences that encode this CDR3 too. The chain employs TRBV5-1 and TRBJ1-1; D is ambiguous. V lost 2 bases and J lost 3, with 8 bases in between. Germline V gene data show CDR1 as SGHRS and CDR2 as YFSETQ. The CDR3 runs 13 residues. CDR3 bases: TGCGCCAGCAGCTTACAAGATTACACTGAAGCTTTCTTT. This encodes CASSLQDYTEAFF. Combining the CDR3 with reference TRBV5-1 and TRBJ1-1 gives the whole variable domain KAGVTQTPRYLIKTRGQQVTLSCSPISGHRSVSWYQQTPGQGLQFLFEYFSETQRNKGNFPGRFSGRQFSNSRSEMNVSTLELGDSALYLCASSLQDYTEAFFGQGTRLTVV.

The chain recombines TRBV5-1 with TRBJ2-5; the D gene is possibly TRBD1 (6 bases). The V end lost 4 bases, the J end lost 2 bases, and 12 bases lay between the germline ends. The CDR3 totals 14 residues. Germline V lookup: CDR1 SGHRS, CDR2 YFSETQ. CDR3 sequence (DNA): TGCGCCAGCAGCGGGGGACAATTACAAGAGACCCAGTACTTC. Encoded protein: CASSGGQLQETQYF.

V is TRBV27 and J is TRBJ2-7; TRBD2 matches at 13 bases. CDR1 and CDR2 from the germline V gene are MNHEY and SMNVEV (reference sequence). The CDR3 has 16 amino acids. The J segment lost 3 bases and the V segment lost 8 bases, leaving 10 bases of the junction unmatched. The chain's CDR3 is CASGNGLAGARYEQYF. In nucleotides, the CDR3 is TGTGCCAGCGGGAATGGACTAGCGGGGGCTCGCTACGAGCAGTACTTC.

The rearrangement joins TRBV7-9 to TRBJ1-2; D is ambiguous. The germline V gene encodes CDR1 SEHNR and CDR2 FQNEAQ (reference sequence). V shed 1 base and J shed 6 bases, with 9 bases lying between them. CDR3 length: 13 residues. The CDR3 is CASSLDGRDGYTF. CDR3 nucleotide sequence: TGTGCCAGCAGCTTAGATGGGAGGGATGGCTACACCTTC.

The chain couples TRBV5-1 to TRBJ1-3, with a possible D match to TRBD1 (6 bases). Trimming pared 4 bases from V and 0 bases from J, leaving 11 bases between. CDR1 is SGHRS and CDR2 is YFSETQ in the germline V gene. The CDR3 length is 15 residues. The CDR3 sequence: CASSKEQGSGNTIYF. The CDR3 bases are TGCGCCAGCAGCAAAGAACAGGGCTCTGGAAACACCATATATTTT.

The gene calls are TRBV2 and TRBJ1-1; D call uncertain. The germline V gene encodes CDR1 SNHLY and CDR2 FYNNEI. This CDR3 is built from 12 residues. Trimming shortened V by 4 bases and J by 1 base, and 4 bases separated the two germline ends. The CDR3 loop is CASSARNTEAFF. As DNA, the CDR3 is TGTGCCAGCAGTGCTAGGAACACTGAAGCTTTCTTT.

The V call is TRBV6-6, the J call TRBJ2-7, with a weak D call TRBD1 (6 bases). V dropped 0 bases and J dropped 0 bases, with 12 bases sitting between them. The CDR3 is 16 residues long. Germline assignment: CDR1 MNHNY and CDR2 SVGAGI (reference sequence). For the CDR3, the DNA is TGTGCCAGCAGTTACTCTAGACAGGCTTACTCCTACGAGCAGTACTTC. This encodes CASSYSRQAYSYEQYF.